Here is one T cell receptor beta chain with its context. Its specificity is not known. V shed 1 base and J shed 2 bases, with 21 bases lying between them. The CDR3 covers 18 residues. Germline V lookup: CDR1 MGHDK, CDR2 SYGVNS. The data derive from a study of cytomegalovirus exposure and HLA in healthy donors. Broader study findings: Earlier findings revealed that most TCR beta V segments proved productive either about 87% or about 30% of the time. It was reportedly the case that the classifier diagnosed cytomegalovirus status with high specificity and sensitivity. Analyzed later, most CMV-associated TCR beta chains appeared HLA-restricted.

In the PCR, 60 Vbeta and 13 Jbeta primers were used. Per the study methods: Approximately 11 million of some 80 million unique TCR beta chains were shared, per a later count. Profiling relied on immunoSEQ multiplex PCR, and the TCRdb table lists in-frame clones only, not all of them. The V and J calls and clone size were taken over from that table, and D and trimming were inferred from the DNA. In the table there are some 130,000 clones, 76% of which are singletons. Source material: PBMCs. This chain connects TRBV25-1 to TRBJ2-7; TRBD1 might be the D (5 bases). The sequence was collected from a female donor in good health and CMV-seropositive. DNA of the CDR3: TGTGCCAGCAGTGAATCCTCGACAGTTACCTCACGTACCTACGAGCAGTACTTC. Translated, it gives CASSESSTVTSRTYEQYF.